A single sample gave rise to the 23 T cell receptor beta chains below, sequenced in a study of blood T cell repertoires in COVID-19. Generated by immunoSEQ multiplex PCR, the TCRdb table keeps only in-frame clones and is missing some. This sample has about 220,000 clones, with more than 75% found just once. Sequencing was performed on peripheral blood. These receptor sequences come from a woman between 65 and 79 years old with COVID-19, enrolled during active disease.

The chain employs TRBV3-1 (or the pseudogene TRBV3-2) and TRBJ1-1, with D perhaps matching TRBD1 (5 bases). The CDR3 is 13 residues long. V dropped 1 base and J dropped 4 bases, with 7 bases sitting between them. CDR1 is LGHDT, CDR2 YNNKEL, per germline (reference sequence). DNA for the CDR3: TGTGCCAGCAGCCAAGTTAGGGGCACTGAAGCTTTCTTT. Translating gives CASSQVRGTEAFF.

The rearrangement links TRBV7-2 to TRBJ1-1; D gene ambiguous. CDR3 size: 15 residues. Germline CDR1 reads SGHTA; CDR2 reads FQGNSA. Trimming removed 3 bases from V and 4 bases from J, with 15 bases in between. The CDR3 protein is CASSLGISGPTEAFF. The DNA of the CDR3 is TGTGCCAGCAGCTTGGGGATTAGCGGGCCCACTGAAGCTTTCTTT. The entire variable domain, with the rest obtained from reference TRBV7-2 and TRBJ1-1, is as follows: GAGVSQSPSNKVTEKGKDVELRCDPISGHTALYWYRQSLGQGLEFLIYFQGNSAPDKSGLPSDRFSAERTGGSVSTLTIQRTQQEDSAVYLCASSLGISGPTEAFFGQGTRLTVV.

The rearrangement links TRBV27 to TRBJ2-1; D is ambiguous. The germline gives CDR1 MNHEY, CDR2 SMNVEV (reference sequence). The CDR3 has 16 amino acids. V lost 6 bases, J lost 0 bases, and 15 bases lay in between. The CDR3 DNA is TGTGCCAGCAGGGCTAGGCGCGGATCCTCCTACAATGAGCAGTTCTTC. Residues: CASRARRGSSYNEQFF.

This clone has only a few counts. The V and J genes are TRBV7-9 and TRBJ2-4; 10 bases fit TRBD2. The trim removed 5 bases at V and 7 bases at J, leaving 8 bases unmatched. This CDR3 region has 15 residues. CDR1 and CDR2 from the germline V gene are SEHNR and FQNEAQ (reference sequence). CDR3 in amino acids: CASSPKAGGPNIQYF. CDR3 nucleotides: TGTGCCAGCAGCCCCAAAGCGGGAGGGCCTAACATTCAGTACTTC.

The chain combines TRBV7-2 with TRBJ1-5; D is undetermined. With 5 bases removed from V and 2 bases from J, the gap between germline ends came to 25 bases. This CDR3 region has 19 residues. Germline V lookup: CDR1 SGHTA, CDR2 FQGNSA. CDR3: CASSLELGRIGQGNQPQHF. The DNA for the CDR3 is TGTGCCAGCAGCCTAGAATTAGGGAGGATAGGGCAGGGCAATCAGCCCCAGCATTTT.

V and J are TRBV6-2 or TRBV6-3 and TRBJ1-1; D not resolved. V was pared by 2 bases and J by 3 bases, with 13 bases between. Per the germline V gene, CDR1 is MNHEY and CDR2 is SVGEGT. CDR3 length: 15 amino acids. The CDR3: CASSYAGILDTEAFF. CDR3 in DNA: TGTGCCAGCAGTTACGCAGGCATTCTGGACACTGAAGCTTTCTTT.

The chain couples TRBV5-6 to TRBJ1-2; 11 positions match TRBD1. Germline CDR1 is SGHDT and CDR2 is YYEEEE. Trimming at V came to 1 base and at J to 4 bases, leaving 6 bases not matched to a gene. The CDR3 contains 16 residues. CDR3 protein: CASSLFGQGAFYGYTF. CDR3 DNA sequence: TGTGCCAGCAGCTTGTTCGGACAGGGGGCGTTCTATGGCTACACCTTC.

The rearrangement links TRBV19 to TRBJ2-3; TRBD2 might be the D (6 bases). Trimming took off 5 bases at V and 5 bases at J, with 17 bases between the two ends. The CDR3 has 15 residues. CDR1 and CDR2 from the germline V gene are LNHDA and SQIVND (reference sequence). The CDR3, as DNA: TGTGCCAGTAGTGATGTAGGCGGGACGGGAGATACGCAGTATTTT. This translates into CASSDVGGTGDTQYF.

The chain has TRBV3-1 (or the pseudogene TRBV3-2) and TRBJ1-4, with 9 nucleotides matching TRBD1. Per the germline V gene, CDR1 is LGHDT and CDR2 is YNNKEL (reference sequence). The CDR3 extends over 17 amino acids. The V and J ends lost 2 bases and 0 bases, in that order; junction bases with no gene match: 4. The CDR3 sequence: CASSQITGGSTNEKLFF. The CDR3 DNA reads as TGTGCCAGCAGCCAAATAACAGGGGGCTCAACTAATGAAAAACTGTTTTTT.

This clone was observed at least ten times. V gene TRBV7-8 combines with J gene TRBJ2-7; 7 positions agree with TRBD2. The CDR3 contains 13 residues. J was trimmed by 3 bases and V by 5 bases; bases with no gene match: 4. The germline V gene encodes CDR1 SGHVS and CDR2 FQNEAQ. The CDR3 loop reads CASSRGGGYEQYF. The DNA of the CDR3 is TGTGCCAGCAGCCGTGGGGGGGGCTACGAGCAGTACTTC.

This chain's CDR3 is CASSLRGAGPPEDTQYF. DNA of the CDR3: TGTGCCAGCAGCTTAAGAGGGGCGGGACCTCCCGAAGATACGCAGTATTTT. The chain joins TRBV7-3 to TRBJ2-3; D might be TRBD2 (6 bases). The germline V gene has CDR1 SGHTA and CDR2 FQGTGA. The V and J ends lost 1 base and 5 bases respectively, with 19 bases between them. The CDR3 sequence is 17 residues long.

The rearrangement uses TRBV7-8 and TRBJ1-1; the match to TRBD1 covers 7 bases. The CDR3 spans 13 residues. The V segment lost 2 bases and the J segment 7 bases; nucleotides outside the gene matches: 4. The germline V gene encodes CDR1 SGHVS and CDR2 FQNEAQ. The CDR3 is CASSLNRGFEAFF. The CDR3 coding sequence is TGTGCCAGCAGCTTAAACAGGGGCTTTGAAGCTTTCTTT.

This chain uses TRBV18 with TRBJ2-3; D call uncertain. The V gene's germline CDR1 is KGHSH and CDR2 LQKENI. This CDR3 has 15 residues. Trimming cost V 1 base and J 4 bases, with 12 bases left between them. The CDR3 loop reads CASSPRGELADTQYF. The CDR3 DNA follows: TGTGCCAGCTCACCACGAGGCGAGTTGGCAGATACGCAGTATTTT.

The chain employs TRBV5-6 and TRBJ2-5, with TRBD2 matching 10 bases. CDR1 and CDR2 from the germline V gene are SGHDT and YYEEEE. J gave up 4 bases and V 2 bases, and 8 bases lay outside the gene matches. CDR3 length: 16 residues. Here the CDR3 DNA reads TGTGCCAGCAGCTTCGGGACTAGCGCCTCGGGAGAGACCCAGTACTTC. Protein sequence: CASSFGTSASGETQYF. The complete variable domain, with remaining parts taken from reference TRBV5-6 and TRBJ2-5, reads DAGVTQSPTHLIKTRGQQVTLRCSPKSGHDTVSWYQQALGQGPQFIFQYYEEEERQRGNFPDRFSGHQFPNYSSELNVNALLLGDSALYLCASSFGTSASGETQYFGPGTRLLVL.

The chain is built from TRBV19 and TRBJ2-7, with 9 bases lining up with TRBD1. CDR1 and CDR2 from the germline V gene are LNHDA and SQIVND (reference sequence). The CDR3 runs 16 residues. V shed 2 bases, J shed 6 bases, and the junction held 11 bases outside the gene matches. The chain's CDR3 is CASSISATGGTLEQYF. The CDR3 nucleotides read TGTGCCAGTAGTATATCAGCGACAGGGGGAACACTCGAGCAGTACTTC.

This clone was counted at least ten times. The rearrangement links TRBV28 to TRBJ1-2; D not resolved. In germline, CDR1 is MDHEN, CDR2 SYDVKM. This CDR3 contains 13 residues. The ends were cut back, 5 bases at V and 2 bases at J, with 9 bases in the middle. The CDR3 sequence: CASSLLQNYGYTF. For the CDR3, the DNA is TGTGCCAGCAGTCTTCTCCAGAACTATGGCTACACCTTC.

This rearrangement joins TRBV6-6 to TRBJ2-2; 7 positions agree with TRBD1. Per the germline V gene, CDR1 is MNHNY and CDR2 is SVGAGI (reference sequence). The trim removed 10 bases at V and 5 bases at J, leaving 10 bases unmatched. This CDR3 spans 14 amino acids. The CDR3 nucleotides read TGTGCCACGGAAGGGGCAGGGGGAACCGGGGAGCTGTTTTTT. Encoded protein: CATEGAGGTGELFF.

The rearrangement uses TRBV7-2 and TRBJ1-5; D is perhaps TRBD1 (5 bases). Trimming removed 4 bases from V and 6 bases from J, with 10 bases in between. Germline V lookup: CDR1 SGHTA, CDR2 FQGNSA. This CDR3 spans 13 amino acids. The CDR3, as DNA: TGTGCCAGCAGCTCCAACACAGGTCAGCCCCAGCATTTT. This codes for CASSSNTGQPQHF.

This chain uses TRBV6-5 with TRBJ1-5; TRBD1 is a possible D gene (5 bases). The V end lost 5 bases, the J end lost 9 bases, and 17 bases lay between the germline ends. The germline V gene has CDR1 MNHEY and CDR2 SVGAGI. CDR3 size: 14 residues. CDR3 in DNA: TGTGCCAGCAGTCTACAGGAGCTCATGGGGCCCCAGCATTTT. Encoded protein: CASSLQELMGPQHF.

The V gene is TRBV3-1 (or the pseudogene TRBV3-2), the J gene TRBJ2-3; 7 nucleotides line up with TRBD2. The germline V gene encodes CDR1 LGHDT and CDR2 YNNKEL (reference sequence). The CDR3 covers 14 residues. The V segment lost 3 bases and the J segment 4 bases; nucleotides outside the gene matches: 4. DNA for the CDR3: TGTGCCAGCAGCCAGCGGGAGAGGGCAGATACGCAGTATTTT. Translation gives CASSQRERADTQYF.

The chain has TRBV19 and TRBJ1-4; D unclear. Germline V gene data show CDR1 as LNHDA and CDR2 as SQIVND (reference sequence). CDR3 size: 16 residues. The V and J ends lost 6 bases and 6 bases respectively, with 20 bases between them. CDR3 protein: CASSLYEREGDEKLFF. In nucleotides, the CDR3 is TGTGCCAGTAGCCTGTATGAAAGAGAGGGAGATGAAAAACTGTTTTTT.

V is TRBV12-5 and J is TRBJ1-1; the D is unclear. CDR1 is LGHNT and CDR2 is FRNRAP in the germline V gene. Deletions cut 1 base from V and 11 bases from J, with 11 bases between. This CDR3 contains 12 residues. CDR3 amino acids: CASGLADTVAFF. The CDR3 coding sequence is TGTGCTAGTGGTTTGGCCGACACCGTTGCTTTCTTT.

This clone came up many times. CDR3 sequence reads: CASSVRQGMGNQPQHF. CDR3 coding DNA: TGTGCCAGCAGTGTAAGACAGGGGATGGGCAATCAGCCCCAGCATTTT. The chain links TRBV6-1 to TRBJ1-5; 8 nucleotides line up with TRBD1. V lost 4 bases and J lost 2; bases outside the gene matches: 7. This CDR3 is 16 amino acids long. Germline V gene lookup returns CDR1 MNHNS and CDR2 SASEGT.